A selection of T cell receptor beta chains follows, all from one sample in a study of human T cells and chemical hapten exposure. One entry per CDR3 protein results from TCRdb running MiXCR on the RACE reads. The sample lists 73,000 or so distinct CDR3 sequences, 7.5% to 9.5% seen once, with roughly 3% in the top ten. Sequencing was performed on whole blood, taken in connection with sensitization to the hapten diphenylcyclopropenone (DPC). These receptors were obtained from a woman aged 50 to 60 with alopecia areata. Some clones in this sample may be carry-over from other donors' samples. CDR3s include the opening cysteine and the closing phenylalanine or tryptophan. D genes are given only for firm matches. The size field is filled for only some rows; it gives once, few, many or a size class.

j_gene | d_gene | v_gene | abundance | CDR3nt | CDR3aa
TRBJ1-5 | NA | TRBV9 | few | TGTGCCAGCAGCGCGACAGGCTCTACAAATCAGCCCCAGCATTTT | CASSATGSTNQPQHF
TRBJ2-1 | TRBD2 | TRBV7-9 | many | TGTGCCAGCAGCTTAGATTTCAGGACTAGCGGGAGGGCCTACAATGAGCAGTTCTTC | CASSLDFRTSGRAYNEQFF
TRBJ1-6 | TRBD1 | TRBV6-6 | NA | TGTGCCAGCATTCCGGGACAGTCCAATTCACCCCTCCAATTT | CASIPGQSNSPLQF
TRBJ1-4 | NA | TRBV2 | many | TGTGCCAGCCAGAGAGAGGGGGTAGCTAATGAAAAACTGTTTTTT | CASQREGVANEKLFF
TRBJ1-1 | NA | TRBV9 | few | TGTGCCAGCAGCGTAAGTCTGGGGAACACTGAAGCTTTCTTT | CASSVSLGNTEAFF
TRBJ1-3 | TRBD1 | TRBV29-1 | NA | TGCAGCGTTGAGGGACAGAGTGGAAACACCATATATTTT | CSVEGQSGNTIYF
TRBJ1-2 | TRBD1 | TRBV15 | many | TGTGCCACCAGCAGAGGAGGGGACAGGGGCGGCTACACCTTC | CATSRGGDRGGYTF
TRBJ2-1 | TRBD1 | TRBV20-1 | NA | TGCAGTGCTGAGTTCCGGGACAGTTGGCCGGATGAGCAGTTCTTC | CSAEFRDSWPDEQFF
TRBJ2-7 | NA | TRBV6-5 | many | TGTGCCAGCAGCTTCGGACTATCCTACGAGCAGTACTTC | CASSFGLSYEQYF
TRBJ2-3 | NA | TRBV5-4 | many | TGTGCCAGCAGCTTGGGGGATGGGGCAGATACGCAGTATTTT | CASSLGDGADTQYF
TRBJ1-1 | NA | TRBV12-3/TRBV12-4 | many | TGTGCCAGCAGCCCCCTGCGGGGGAGCACTGAAGCTTTCTTT | CASSPLRGSTEAFF
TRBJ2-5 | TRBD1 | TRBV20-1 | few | TGCAGTGTTATAGGACAGGGAGAGACCCAGTACTTC | CSVIGQGETQYF
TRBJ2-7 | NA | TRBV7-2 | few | TGTGCCAGCAGCCAGGGGGGCCTGCAAACCTACGAGCAGTACTTC | CASSQGGLQTYEQYF
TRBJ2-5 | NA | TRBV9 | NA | TGTGCCAGCAGCGTCGACGGGACACAGATTCAAGAGACCCAGTACTTC | CASSVDGTQIQETQYF
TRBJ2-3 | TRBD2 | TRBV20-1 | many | TGCAGTGCTAGAGATAGGGCTAGCGGGGGGGCCGGCACAGATACGCAGTATTTT | CSARDRASGGAGTDTQYF
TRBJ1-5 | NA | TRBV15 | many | TGTGCCACCAGCAGAGCAGGGAGCAGTCAGCCCCAGCATTTT | CATSRAGSSQPQHF
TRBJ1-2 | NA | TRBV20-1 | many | TGCAGTGCTAGGATAGGGGCCTCTAACTATGGCTACACCTTC | CSARIGASNYGYTF
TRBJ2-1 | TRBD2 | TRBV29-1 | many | TGCAGCGTTTATCCGACTCTTTCGGGGGGATCCTACAATGAGCAGTTCTTC | CSVYPTLSGGSYNEQFF
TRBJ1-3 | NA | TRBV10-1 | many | TGCGCCAGCAGGGGGGAACAGACCGCTGGAAACACCATATATTTT | CASRGEQTAGNTIYF
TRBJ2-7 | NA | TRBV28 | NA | TGTGCCAGCAGTTTAAGGGGGGTTACCTACGAGCAGTACTTC | CASSLRGVTYEQYF